This T cell receptor beta chain was sequenced during a study of blood T cells in healthy people across ages. Study conclusions and caveats: Whereas aged donors had fewer naive CD4+ cells, long-lived donors had more of them and higher diversity. Per million T cells, the diversity of TCR beta decreased roughly linearly as age advanced.

This clonotype has only a few counts. The antigen is undetermined. This CDR3 has 17 residues. The ends were cut back, 7 bases at V and 0 bases at J, with 19 bases in the middle. The germline V gene encodes CDR1 MNHEY and CDR2 SVGEGT. A second PCR, run for about 7 to 11 cycles, used a sample-barcoded 5' primer plus a J-beta primer mix. Every cDNA was tagged by a template-switch adaptor with 12 random nucleotides. The yield of each sample was at least 2.5 million CDR3-containing paired-end reads. TCRdb itself ran the 5' RACE reads through MiXCR, one entry per CDR3 protein. The sample includes 780,000 or so distinct CDR3 sequences, approximately 53% of them seen just once.

This chain links TRBV6-2 or TRBV6-3 with TRBJ2-4; a weak D match, TRBD2 (5 bases). Sequencing was carried out using blood. The TCR was taken from a man aged 40-49 years in good health. CDR3 bases: TGTGCCAGCACCGAAGAGAGGACGGGGATAGCCAAAAACATTCAGTACTTC. It translates to CASTEERTGIAKNIQYF.